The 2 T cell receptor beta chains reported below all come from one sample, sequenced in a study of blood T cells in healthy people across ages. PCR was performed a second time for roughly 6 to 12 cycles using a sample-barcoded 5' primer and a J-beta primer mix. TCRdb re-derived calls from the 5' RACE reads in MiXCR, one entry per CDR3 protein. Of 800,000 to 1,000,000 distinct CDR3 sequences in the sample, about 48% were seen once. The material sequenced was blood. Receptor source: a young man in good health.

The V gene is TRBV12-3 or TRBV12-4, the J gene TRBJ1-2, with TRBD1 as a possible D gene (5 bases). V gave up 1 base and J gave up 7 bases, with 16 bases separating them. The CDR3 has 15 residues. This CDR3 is CASSLGASLGGGYTF. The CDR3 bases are TGTGCCAGCAGTTTAGGAGCGTCCTTGGGGGGTGGCTACACCTTC.

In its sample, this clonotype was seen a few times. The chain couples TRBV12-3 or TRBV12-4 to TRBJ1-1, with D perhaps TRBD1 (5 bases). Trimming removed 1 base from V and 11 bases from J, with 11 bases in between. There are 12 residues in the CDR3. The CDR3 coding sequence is TGTGCCAGCAGTTTAGGGGGGAGGGAGGCTTTCTTT. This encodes CASSLGGREAFF.